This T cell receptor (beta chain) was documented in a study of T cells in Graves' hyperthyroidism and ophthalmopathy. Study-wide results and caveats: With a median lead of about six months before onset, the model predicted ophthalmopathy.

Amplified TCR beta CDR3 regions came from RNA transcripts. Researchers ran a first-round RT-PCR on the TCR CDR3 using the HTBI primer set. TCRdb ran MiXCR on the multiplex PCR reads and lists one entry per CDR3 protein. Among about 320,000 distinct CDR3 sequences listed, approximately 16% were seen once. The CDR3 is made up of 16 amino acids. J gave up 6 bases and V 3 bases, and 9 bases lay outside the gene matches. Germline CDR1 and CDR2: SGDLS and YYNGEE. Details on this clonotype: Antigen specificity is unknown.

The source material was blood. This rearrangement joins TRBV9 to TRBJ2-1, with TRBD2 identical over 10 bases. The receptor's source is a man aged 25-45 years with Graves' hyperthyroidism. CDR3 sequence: CASSGGPSGSGNEQFF. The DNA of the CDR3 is TGTGCCAGCAGCGGAGGTCCTAGCGGGAGTGGCAATGAGCAGTTCTTC.